Given below is one TCR beta chain in context. Its antigen is as yet unknown. Amplification used 60 Vbeta primers and 13 Jbeta primers. Some clones are missing from TCRdb's copy, which holds only in-frame ones; the method was immunoSEQ multiplex PCR. Here the sample spans approximately 150,000 clones, roughly 87% being singletons. These data come from a study of cytomegalovirus exposure and HLA in healthy donors. V dropped 5 bases and J dropped 2; count of bases not matched to a gene: 11. The CDR3 loop spans 17 amino acids. Germline V CDR1 and CDR2: SGHNT, YENEEA. Study-wide results and limits: Several of the most significant clusters appeared linked to common viral pathogens, based on a later analysis. A later look showed TCR association rates differing by HLA locus, highest for DRB1 and lowest for HLA-C.

This TCR derives from a woman aged 30 to 39 in good health and CMV-seronegative. Input material: PBMCs. V gene TRBV11-3 combines with J gene TRBJ2-3; 9 bases fit TRBD2. The CDR3 DNA reads as TGTGCCAGCAGCCAGACAAATCTAGCGGGAAACACAGATACGCAGTATTTT. Translated, it gives CASSQTNLAGNTDTQYF.